Presented here are 21 T cell receptor beta chains from one specimen sequenced in a study of shared clonotypes between healthy human individuals. Profiling relied on immunoSEQ multiplex PCR, and the TCRdb table lists in-frame clones only, not all of them. The table has 2 million to 2.5 million clones, around 90% seen once. The specimen sequenced was naive CD4+ T cells from PBMCs. Stated subset: CD45RA+ positively selected. These receptors were collected from a man aged 18 to 35 in good health. Some clones in this sample may be carry-over from other donors' samples.

The rearrangement links TRBV5-1 to TRBJ2-7; D gene unclear. V was cut by 1 base and J by 4 bases, with 12 bases left in between. The germline CDR1 and CDR2 sequences are SGHRS and YFSETQ. The CDR3 is 14 amino acids. The CDR3: CASSLQSSAYEQYF. Here the CDR3 DNA reads TGCGCCAGCAGCTTGCAAAGTTCGGCTTACGAGCAGTACTTC.

A remark on this clone: The final CDR3 position lacks the conserved phenylalanine or tryptophan, pointing to a likely read error. The DNA is left out, because the CDR3 cannot be placed on it with certainty; the CDR3 is given as TCRdb lists it. The V gene is TRBV28, the J gene TRBJ1-1; the table's TRBD1 call for D was not verified on the DNA. Germline V gene lookup returns CDR1 MDHEN and CDR2 SYDVKM. Ends included, the CDR3 has 11 residues. CDR3 sequence: CASSLRDIQDV.

The V call is TRBV4-1, the J call TRBJ1-5; D remains ambiguous. Trimming shortened V by 1 base and J by 5 bases, and 24 bases separated the two germline ends. CDR1 is MGHRA and CDR2 is YSYEKL in the germline V gene. This CDR3 is built from 19 residues. This chain's CDR3 is CASSQGTIMNLRGHQPQHF. For the CDR3, the DNA is TGCGCCAGCAGCCAAGGGACTATCATGAACCTCAGAGGGCATCAGCCCCAGCATTTT.

The V and J genes are TRBV7-2 and TRBJ1-1; D is unclear. The ends were cut back, 8 bases at V and 1 base at J, with 11 bases in the middle. In germline, CDR1 is SGHTA, CDR2 FQGNSA. The CDR3 covers 13 residues. The DNA for the CDR3 is TGTGCCAGCCGTAGGGCTGGGAACACTGAAGCTTTCTTT. This gives the protein CASRRAGNTEAFF.

This chain uses TRBV5-6 with TRBJ2-3, with 10 bases identical to TRBD2. The CDR3 contains 14 residues. Germline-derived CDR1 and CDR2 are SGHDT and YYEEEE. The V gene end was trimmed by 4 bases and the J gene end by 4 bases; junction bases not matched to a gene: 3. CDR3 sequence reads: CASSTSGDADTQYF. In nucleotides, the CDR3 is TGTGCCAGCAGCACTAGCGGGGATGCAGATACGCAGTATTTT.

For the CDR3, the DNA is TGTGCCAGCAGCCGGGTCCTACCAACTCCGGGACATCAAGGGGGGGATACGCAGTATTTT. Protein product: CASSRVLPTPGHQGGDTQYF. The chain couples TRBV4-2 to TRBJ2-3, with D possibly called TRBD1 or TRBD2 (6 bases each). The CDR3 is 20 amino acids. V lost 4 bases and J lost 6, with 32 bases in between. In germline, CDR1 is LGHNA, CDR2 YNFKEQ.

The chain has TRBV7-6 and TRBJ1-3, with a possible D match to TRBD1 (5 bases). V gave up 2 bases and J gave up 3 bases, with 20 bases separating them. From germline, CDR1 is SGHVS and CDR2 FNYEAQ. This CDR3 has 18 residues. CDR3 coding DNA: TGTGCCAGCAGCTTAACGAGGCCCGGCCACGGGGGTGGAAACACCATATATTTT. Amino acids: CASSLTRPGHGGGNTIYF. Variable domain in full (rest from reference TRBV7-6 and TRBJ1-3): GAGVSQSPRYKVTKRGQDVALRCDPISGHVSLYWYRQALGQGPEFLTYFNYEAQQDKSGLPNDRFSAERPEGSISTLTIQRTEQRDSAMYRCASSLTRPGHGGGNTIYFGEGSWLTVV.

The rearrangement links TRBV29-1 to TRBJ1-1; maybe TRBD1 (5 bases). This CDR3 region has 13 residues. CDR1 SQVTM and CDR2 ANQGSEA come from the germline V gene. Between the trimmed V and J ends, which lost 3 bases and 0 bases, there was a span of 8 bases. CDR3 DNA sequence: TGCAGCGTTGATTCAGGGATGAACACTGAAGCTTTCTTT. This codes for CSVDSGMNTEAFF.

This chain joins TRBV5-1 and TRBJ1-3; D gene uncertain. The V and J ends lost 0 bases and 1 base respectively, with 11 bases between them. Germline V gene data show CDR1 as SGHRS and CDR2 as YFSETQ. The CDR3 totals 16 residues. CDR3: CASSLDLVRSGNTIYF. The CDR3, as DNA: TGCGCCAGCAGCTTGGACCTTGTTCGTTCTGGAAACACCATATATTTT.

The V and J genes are TRBV2 and TRBJ2-2; TRBD1 is a possible D gene (6 bases). The V end was cut by 2 bases, the J end by 8 bases, with 21 bases between. This CDR3 comprises 17 residues. Germline V gives CDR1 SNHLY, CDR2 FYNNEI. CDR3 DNA sequence: TGTGCCAGCAGTGAATATGGTTTGGGAACAGGGATTGGGGAGCTGTTTTTT. Its translation: CASSEYGLGTGIGELFF.

The rearrangement joins TRBV28 to TRBJ2-1, with D maybe TRBD2 (6 bases). Per germline, CDR1 MDHEN and CDR2 SYDVKM. V gave up 2 bases and J gave up 1 base, with 12 bases separating them. The CDR3 consists of 16 residues. DNA of the CDR3: TGTGCCAGCAGTTTACCCGGCGGGGAGTCCTACAATGAGCAGTTCTTC. This sequence encodes CASSLPGGESYNEQFF.

V usage is TRBV28 and J usage is TRBJ2-2; 7 nucleotides agree with TRBD1. The CDR3 contains 14 residues. V trimming: 6 bases; J trimming: 7 bases; junction bases outside the gene matches: 8. Looked up from germline, CDR1 is MDHEN and CDR2 is SYDVKM. CDR3 DNA: TGTGCCAGCAGGCGACAGGGTAGAAGCGGGGAGCTGTTTTTT. Protein product: CASRRQGRSGELFF.

The CDR3 nucleotides read TGCAGCGTCCAAGGGGGGGCCGGGCAGCCCCAGCATTTT. Amino acids: CSVQGGAGQPQHF. The V call is TRBV29-1, the J call TRBJ1-5, with a weak D call TRBD1 (6 bases). Germline V gene lookup returns CDR1 SQVTM and CDR2 ANQGSEA. This CDR3 spans 13 amino acids. Trimming stripped 6 bases from V and 7 bases from J, with 16 bases between. The full variable domain, rest sourced from reference TRBV29-1 and TRBJ1-5, is SAVISQKPSRDICQRGTSLTIQCQVDSQVTMMFWYRQQPGQSLTLIATANQGSEATYESGFVIDKFPISRPNLTFSTLTVSNMSPEDSSIYLCSVQGGAGQPQHFGDGTRLSIL.

The rearrangement links TRBV5-1 to TRBJ2-2; D remains unclear. Per germline, CDR1 SGHRS and CDR2 YFSETQ. Trimming took off 0 bases at V and 7 bases at J, with 13 bases between the two ends. This CDR3 is built from 15 residues. The CDR3: CASSLVPGFSGELFF. In DNA, the CDR3 is TGCGCCAGCAGCTTGGTACCCGGGTTTAGCGGGGAGCTGTTTTTT.

The chain joins TRBV7-9 to TRBJ1-1; D call uncertain. Between the trimmed V and J ends, which lost 4 bases and 5 bases, there was a span of 5 bases. This CDR3 region has 11 residues. Per germline, CDR1 SEHNR and CDR2 FQNEAQ (reference sequence). The CDR3 sequence: CASSSRTEAFF. The CDR3, as DNA: TGTGCCAGCAGCTCCCGGACTGAAGCTTTCTTT.

This sequence joins TRBV5-4 and TRBJ1-1; the D is unclear. The CDR3 runs 15 residues. Trimming removed 0 bases at V and 0 bases at J, with 9 bases between. Germline CDR1 and CDR2: SGHNT and YYREEE (reference sequence). CDR3: CASSLDGSLNTEAFF. Here the CDR3 DNA reads TGTGCCAGCAGCTTGGATGGCAGTTTGAACACTGAAGCTTTCTTT.

The chain carries TRBV6-1 and TRBJ2-7; D call uncertain. This CDR3 contains 13 residues. Germline-derived CDR1 and CDR2 are MNHNS and SASEGT. V lost 8 bases, J lost 4 bases, and 15 bases lay in between. The CDR3 region has the DNA TGTGCCAGCGCTGACTTCCGAGAGTACGAGCAGTACTTC. It encodes CASADFREYEQYF.

This rearrangement joins TRBV10-1 to TRBJ2-3; 15 bases match TRBD2. Per germline, CDR1 WNHNN and CDR2 SYGVQD (reference sequence). The CDR3 covers 18 residues. After removal of 6 bases from V and 2 bases from J, the junction contained 9 bases not matched to a gene. For the CDR3, the DNA is TGCGCCAGCAGACGACCGGGACTAGCGGGAGGAGTCACAGATACGCAGTATTTT. Its protein product is CASRRPGLAGGVTDTQYF.

The rearrangement links TRBV19 to TRBJ1-1, with D maybe TRBD1 (5 bases). V was pared by 4 bases and J by 1 base, with 13 bases between. The germline CDR1 and CDR2 sequences are LNHDA and SQIVND (reference sequence). The CDR3 is 15 amino acids. The CDR3 nucleotides are TGTGCCAGTAGTAGAGATGGGGGTGCGAACACTGAAGCTTTCTTT. This codes for CASSRDGGANTEAFF.

The chain has TRBV30 and TRBJ1-5; D remains ambiguous. Trimming stripped 0 bases from V and 5 bases from J, with 11 bases between. The CDR3 totals 14 residues. The germline V gene has CDR1 GTSNPN and CDR2 SVGIG (reference sequence). CDR3 coding DNA: TGTGCCTGGAGTGTAGATAGTATTGATCAGCCCCAGCATTTT. Residues: CAWSVDSIDQPQHF. Full variable domain (remainder filled in from reference TRBV30 and TRBJ1-5): SQTIHQWPATLVQPVGSPLSLECTVEGTSNPNLYWYRQAAGRGLQLLFYSVGIGQISSEVPQNLSASRPQDRQFILSSKKLLLSDSGFYLCAWSVDSIDQPQHFGDGTRLSIL.

V is TRBV28 and J is TRBJ1-5, with 7 bases aligning to TRBD1. The CDR3 totals 15 residues. With V trimmed by 4 bases and J by 3 bases, 6 bases remained unmatched. Per germline, CDR1 MDHEN and CDR2 SYDVKM. The CDR3 DNA sequence: TGTGCCAGCAGTTGGGGGACAGCTCCCAATCAGCCCCAGCATTTT. It encodes CASSWGTAPNQPQHF.